Listed below are T cell receptor beta chains from one sample, sequenced in a study of cytomegalovirus exposure and HLA in healthy donors. TCRdb's table, derived via immunoSEQ multiplex PCR, lists solely in-frame clones and lacks some. The sample has over 200,000 clones, about 74% seen once; the top ten hold approximately 1.7%. Sequenced material: PBMCs. The source is a young woman in good health and CMV-seronegative. Each CDR3 is given with its conserved first and last residue. Fields, in order: D gene, J gene, V gene, CDR3 length, clone size, CDR3 protein, CDR3 DNA. D genes are given only for firm matches. Clone size, where shown, is once, few, many, or a class for clones that have expanded.

d_call: TRBD2
j_call: TRBJ2-1
v_call: TRBV11-2
cdr3_length: 16
clone_size: NA
cdr3_aa: CASSLSGGSGYNEQFF
cdr3_nt: TGTGCCAGCAGCTTATCGGGCGGGAGCGGATACAATGAGCAGTTCTTC

d_call: TRBD1
j_call: TRBJ2-1
v_call: TRBV7-9
cdr3_length: 15
clone_size: once
cdr3_aa: CCSSSDRTGVGEQFF
cdr3_nt: TGTTGCAGCAGCTCCGACCGTACAGGGGTTGGTGAGCAGTTCTTC

d_call: TRBD1
j_call: TRBJ1-1
v_call: TRBV11-1
cdr3_length: 15
clone_size: many
cdr3_aa: CASSLSGTANTEAFF
cdr3_nt: TGTGCCAGCAGCTTATCCGGGACAGCGAACACTGAAGCTTTCTTT

d_call: NA
j_call: TRBJ2-7
v_call: TRBV7-3
cdr3_length: 14
clone_size: NA
cdr3_aa: CASSLGQGIGEQYF
cdr3_nt: TGTGCCAGCAGCTTAGGGCAGGGAATAGGAGAGCAGTACTTC

d_call: NA
j_call: TRBJ1-5
v_call: TRBV2
cdr3_length: 15
clone_size: NA
cdr3_aa: CASSESRLPREPQHF
cdr3_nt: TGTGCCAGCAGTGAAAGCCGACTCCCCAGGGAGCCCCAGCATTTT

d_call: TRBD2
j_call: TRBJ2-4
v_call: TRBV7-9
cdr3_length: 16
clone_size: few
cdr3_aa: CSSSLVSGSGGDIQYF
cdr3_nt: TGTTCCAGCAGCTTAGTATCCGGAAGCGGGGGAGACATTCAGTACTTC

d_call: TRBD1
j_call: TRBJ1-1
v_call: TRBV28
cdr3_length: 15
clone_size: NA
cdr3_aa: CASSLSDRLGTEAFF
cdr3_nt: TGTGCCAGCAGTTTGTCGGACAGGTTGGGCACTGAAGCTTTCTTT

d_call: TRBD1
j_call: TRBJ1-1
v_call: TRBV7-2
cdr3_length: 13
clone_size: NA
cdr3_aa: CASSRDRNTEAFF
cdr3_nt: TGTGCCAGCAGCCGGGACAGGAACACTGAAGCTTTCTTT

d_call: TRBD1
j_call: TRBJ2-2
v_call: TRBV27
cdr3_length: 14
clone_size: NA
cdr3_aa: CASTVTGGTGELFF
cdr3_nt: TGTGCCAGCACCGTTACAGGGGGGACCGGGGAGCTGTTTTTT

d_call: TRBD2
j_call: TRBJ2-1
v_call: TRBV5-1
cdr3_length: 17
clone_size: few
cdr3_aa: CASSLELAGVGSDEQFF
cdr3_nt: TGCGCCAGCAGCTTGGAACTAGCGGGAGTAGGTTCGGATGAGCAGTTCTTC

d_call: TRBD2
j_call: TRBJ2-3
v_call: TRBV27
cdr3_length: 13
clone_size: NA
cdr3_aa: CASLEAGADTQYF
cdr3_nt: TGTGCCAGCCTAGAGGCGGGGGCAGATACGCAGTATTTT

d_call: TRBD2
j_call: TRBJ2-1
v_call: TRBV6-5
cdr3_length: 13
clone_size: NA
cdr3_aa: CASSITSVNEQFF
cdr3_nt: TGTGCCAGCAGTATCACTAGCGTCAATGAGCAGTTCTTC

d_call: NA
j_call: TRBJ1-1
v_call: TRBV9
cdr3_length: 13
clone_size: NA
cdr3_aa: CASSVAEEGEAFF
cdr3_nt: TGTGCCAGCAGCGTAGCTGAGGAGGGTGAAGCTTTCTTT

d_call: NA
j_call: TRBJ1-3
v_call: TRBV2
cdr3_length: 15
clone_size: few
cdr3_aa: CASRTGIFSGNTIYF
cdr3_nt: TGTGCCAGCCGCACAGGGATTTTCTCTGGAAACACCATATATTTT

d_call: TRBD2
j_call: TRBJ2-1
v_call: TRBV6-1
cdr3_length: 13
clone_size: few
cdr3_aa: CASSGGLAYEQFF
cdr3_nt: TGTGCCAGCAGTGGGGGACTAGCGTATGAGCAGTTCTTC

d_call: NA
j_call: TRBJ1-5
v_call: TRBV30
cdr3_length: 14
clone_size: NA
cdr3_aa: CACELGGGNQPQHF
cdr3_nt: TGTGCCTGCGAACTGGGGGGTGGCAATCAGCCCCAGCATTTT